This T cell receptor (beta chain) emerged from a study of beta chain features in type 1 diabetes. Points on this clone: The antigen is unknown.

The V end was cut by 3 bases, the J end by 10 bases, with 12 bases between. CDR3 length: 12 amino acids. Germline V CDR1 and CDR2: MGHDK, SYGVNS. Study-wide results and caveats: Cells with high TCR expression could be over-represented by cDNA sequencing. All four CD4+ subsets from Type 1 diabetes patients carried moderately but significantly shorter TCRB CDR3s.

The investigators reverse transcribed all of the isolated RNA, so they sequenced expressed TCRB transcripts. Clones were sequenced by immunoSEQ multiplex PCR, and TCRdb holds only the in-frame ones, with some missing. Of tens of thousands of clones in the sample, 40% to 65% are singletons; the top ten hold 2% to 3%. This rearrangement joins TRBV25-1 to TRBJ1-2; D ambiguous. The specimen sequenced was Tregs from blood. This receptor was obtained from a woman between 35 and 50 years old with type 1 diabetes. CDR3 DNA sequence: TGTGCCAGCAGTGAGCGGGAGATCGACTACACCTTC. It translates to CASSEREIDYTF.